The rows below give T cell receptor beta chains drawn from one sample of a study of identical twins. One entry per CDR3 protein, called by TCRdb with MiXCR from the 5' RACE reads. The data contain 450,000 to 650,000 distinct CDR3 sequences, approximately 10% of them seen just once; the ten biggest clones take up under 3.5%. These data were likewise used in another study, on yellow fever vaccine responses in identical twins.

Input material: PBMCs. The receptors stem from a woman under 30 in good health. Each CDR3 is given with its conserved first and last residue. The D gene is left open where the match is weak. Clone size appears in some rows only: once, few, many, or a class for an expanded clone.

TRBJ2-1 | TRBV9 | few | 16 | TRBD2 | TGTGCCAGCAGCGTTGATCCTAGCGGGGGGGCTGGAGAGCAGTTCTTC | CASSVDPSGGAGEQFF
TRBJ2-1 | TRBV10-3 | - | 16 | TRBD2 | TGTGCACCCCTACTAGCGGGGGGCCCTCTTTACAATGAGCAGTTCTTC | CAPLLAGGPLYNEQFF
TRBJ1-2 | TRBV10-3 | - | 12 | - | TGTGCCATCAGCCCGGAACCCTATGGCTACACCTTC | CAISPEPYGYTF
TRBJ2-6 | TRBV2 | - | 16 | - | TGTGCCAGCAGTGCGTCGCAGGGTGGTGGGGCCAACGTCCTGACTTTC | CASSASQGGGANVLTF
TRBJ2-3 | TRBV12-3/TRBV12-4 | many | 15 | TRBD2 | TGTGCCAGCAGTCCACTAGCGGCCGGCACAGATACGCAGTATTTT | CASSPLAAGTDTQYF
TRBJ2-1 | TRBV4-2 | many | 19 | TRBD2 | TGTGCCAGCAGCCAAGATCTTAAGGCGGGAGGGCACTCCTACAATGAGCAGTTCTTC | CASSQDLKAGGHSYNEQFF
TRBJ2-1 | TRBV7-9 | few | 16 | TRBD2 | TGTGCCAGCAGAGGGGGACTAGCGGAAAGCTACAATGAGCAGTTCTTC | CASRGGLAESYNEQFF
TRBJ2-1 | TRBV6-1 | many | 12 | - | TGTGCCAGCCGAGAACAGGGCAATGAGCAGTTCTTC | CASREQGNEQFF
TRBJ1-3 | TRBV7-8 | few | 17 | - | TGTGCCAGCAGCTTAGGGACCCCTGTGATCTCTGGAAACACCATATATTTT | CASSLGTPVISGNTIYF
TRBJ2-2 | TRBV29-1 | few | 15 | - | TGCAGCGTTGTAGGTGTATCCGGAGGGGCCGGGGAGCTGTTTTTT | CSVVGVSGGAGELFF
TRBJ2-5 | TRBV15 | few | 15 | - | TGTGCCACCAGCAGCCCGGAAGGGACCAAAGAGACCCAGTACTTC | CATSSPEGTKETQYF
TRBJ2-7 | TRBV7-9 | - | 15 | - | TGTGCCAGCAGTCCTCCCTTGGCAGGGTCCTACGAGCAGTACTTC | CASSPPLAGSYEQYF
TRBJ2-5 | TRBV20-1 | few | 13 | - | TGCAGTGCTTCCGGACAGGGAGGGGAGACCCAGTACTTC | CSASGQGGETQYF
TRBJ2-7 | TRBV4-1 | - | 15 | - | TGCGCCAGCAGCCAAGTCACAGGGAGCTCCTACGAGCAGTACTTC | CASSQVTGSSYEQYF
TRBJ2-4 | TRBV5-5 | few | 16 | TRBD2 | TGTGCCAGCAGCTTGGTGTACGGGGGGGCCAAAAACATTCAGTACTTC | CASSLVYGGAKNIQYF
TRBJ2-7 | TRBV6-1 | few | 15 | - | TGTGCCAGCAGTGAACCGGGTACTCCTCCCTACGAGCAGTACTTC | CASSEPGTPPYEQYF
TRBJ2-3 | TRBV7-9 | few | 16 | TRBD1 | TGTGCCAGCAGCCCACCCCCCGGGACAGGGACAGATACGCAGTATTTT | CASSPPPGTGTDTQYF
TRBJ1-1 | TRBV5-1 | - | 14 | - | TGCGCCAGCAGTAGCGACCCCCACGGTCCTGAAGCTTTCTTT | CASSSDPHGPEAFF
TRBJ2-5 | TRBV4-3 | - | 14 | - | TGCGCCAGCAGCCAAGATTGGGCCCGGGAGACCCAGTACTTC | CASSQDWARETQYF
TRBJ2-5 | TRBV4-2 | - | 16 | TRBD2 | TGTGCCAGCAGCCAAGATGGCGGGGGGCCTGAAGAGACCCAGTACTTC | CASSQDGGGPEETQYF
TRBJ1-2 | TRBV12-3/TRBV12-4 | few | 14 | TRBD1 | TGTGCCAGCACCAAGACAGGGGTAAAGCATGGCTACACCTTC | CASTKTGVKHGYTF
TRBJ2-4 | TRBV20-1 | many | 15 | - | TGCAGTGCTAGAGCTGACGGGTTAGCCAAAAACATTCAGTACTTC | CSARADGLAKNIQYF
TRBJ1-5 | TRBV2 | - | 15 | - | TGTGCCAGCAGTGCGGAAGGGAATAGCAATCAGCCCCAGCATTTT | CASSAEGNSNQPQHF
TRBJ2-7 | TRBV28 | - | 13 | TRBD2 | TGTGCCAGCGGAGCGGGAGCTGGGGGCGAGCAGTACTTC | CASGAGAGGEQYF
TRBJ2-2 | TRBV6-2/TRBV6-3 | - | 14 | TRBD2 | TGTGCCGGCACTAGCGGGGCGAACACCGGGGAGCTGTTTTTT | CAGTSGANTGELFF
TRBJ2-3 | TRBV7-9 | few | 13 | - | TGTGCCAGCAGCTCAATCAGACCAGATACGCAGTATTTT | CASSSIRPDTQYF